These T cell receptor beta chains were read from a single sample in a study of CD8 T cells in Susac syndrome. TCRdb processed the immunoSEQ multiplex PCR reads anew with MiXCR; each CDR3 protein has one entry. The table lists some 170,000 distinct CDR3 sequences, about 94% of them singletons. Sequenced sample: CD4+ T cells from PBMCs. These TCRs come from a human donor in good health. Both conserved end residues are part of each CDR3. Each record gives: J gene, V gene, D gene, clone size, CDR3 protein, CDR3 DNA. The D gene is left open where the match is weak. Expanded clones are given a class, and other clones once, few, many or no size at all.

j_gene: TRBJ2-3
v_gene: TRBV6-1
d_gene: -
abundance: -
CDR3aa: CASSLVEDTQYF
CDR3nt: TGTGCCAGCAGTCTAGTGGAAGATACGCAGTATTTT

j_gene: TRBJ2-3
v_gene: TRBV9
d_gene: -
abundance: once
CDR3aa: CASSVDQDTQYF
CDR3nt: TGTGCCAGCAGCGTAGATCAAGATACGCAGTATTTT

j_gene: TRBJ2-1
v_gene: TRBV9
d_gene: -
abundance: -
CDR3aa: CASSVLASNEQFF
CDR3nt: TGTGCCAGCAGCGTACTTGCCTCCAATGAGCAGTTCTTC

j_gene: TRBJ1-1
v_gene: TRBV29-1
d_gene: -
abundance: -
CDR3aa: CSGRLDTEAFF
CDR3nt: TGCAGCGGGCGGCTAGACACTGAAGCTTTCTTT

j_gene: TRBJ2-2
v_gene: TRBV6-6
d_gene: TRBD1
abundance: -
CDR3aa: CASSSTGAHGGELFF
CDR3nt: TGTGCCAGCAGTTCGACAGGGGCGCACGGCGGGGAGCTGTTTTTT

j_gene: TRBJ2-2
v_gene: TRBV7-6
d_gene: TRBD2
abundance: few
CDR3aa: CASSPGLAGIGELFF
CDR3nt: TGTGCCAGCAGCCCAGGACTAGCGGGGATCGGGGAGCTGTTTTTT

j_gene: TRBJ1-5
v_gene: TRBV5-5
d_gene: -
abundance: -
CDR3aa: CASSSTSYSNQPQHF
CDR3nt: TGTGCCAGCAGCTCGACGTCCTATAGCAATCAGCCCCAGCATTTT

j_gene: TRBJ2-6
v_gene: TRBV6-5
d_gene: -
abundance: -
CDR3aa: CASRGAAGANVLTF
CDR3nt: TGTGCCAGCAGAGGGGCGGCTGGGGCCAACGTCCTGACTTTC

j_gene: TRBJ2-3
v_gene: TRBV7-3
d_gene: -
abundance: -
CDR3aa: CASSLGEGTDTQYF
CDR3nt: TGTGCCAGCAGCTTGGGCGAGGGGACAGATACGCAGTATTTT

j_gene: TRBJ1-6
v_gene: TRBV27
d_gene: -
abundance: -
CDR3aa: CARPHRGSYNSPLHF
CDR3nt: TGTGCCAGGCCCCATCGGGGCTCCTATAATTCACCCCTCCACTTT

j_gene: TRBJ1-4
v_gene: TRBV11-1
d_gene: -
abundance: -
CDR3aa: CASSFRAATNEKLFF
CDR3nt: TGTGCCAGCAGCTTTCGGGCAGCAACTAATGAAAAACTGTTTTTT